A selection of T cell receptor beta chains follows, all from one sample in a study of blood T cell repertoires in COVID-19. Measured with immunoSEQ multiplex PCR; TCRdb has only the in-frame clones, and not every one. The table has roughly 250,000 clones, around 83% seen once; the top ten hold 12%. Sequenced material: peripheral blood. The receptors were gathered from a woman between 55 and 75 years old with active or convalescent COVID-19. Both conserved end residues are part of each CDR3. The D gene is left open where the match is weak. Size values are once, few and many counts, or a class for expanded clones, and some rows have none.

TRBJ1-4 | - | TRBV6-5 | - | TGTGCCAGCAGTTCGGGGACTGCCGCAACTAATGAAAAACTGTTTTTT | CASSSGTAATNEKLFF
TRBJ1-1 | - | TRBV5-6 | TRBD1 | TGTGCCAGCAGTTTTCGGACAGGGCTGAACACTGAAGCTTTCTTT | CASSFRTGLNTEAFF
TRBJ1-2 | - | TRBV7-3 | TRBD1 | TGTGCCAGCAGCTTAGGAGTGGACAGGGGTGGCTACACCTTC | CASSLGVDRGGYTF
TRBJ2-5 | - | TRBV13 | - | TGTGCCAGCAGCTTAAGGCCTAGCACTAAACAAGAGACCCAGTACTTC | CASSLRPSTKQETQYF
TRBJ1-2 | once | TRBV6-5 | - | TGTGCCATCCGACTAGGGGCGACGAACTATGGCTACACCTTC | CAIRLGATNYGYTF
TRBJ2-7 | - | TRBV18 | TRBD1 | TGTGCCAGCTCACAGGCCGACAGGGGGCGCGAGCAGTACTTC | CASSQADRGREQYF
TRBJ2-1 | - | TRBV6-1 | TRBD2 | TGTGCCAGCAGTGATTATGGGACTAGCCACAATGAGCAGTTCTTC | CASSDYGTSHNEQFF
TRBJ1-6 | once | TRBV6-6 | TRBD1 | TGTGCCAGCAGTTTGGACAGGGGGAATTCACCCCTCCACTTT | CASSLDRGNSPLHF
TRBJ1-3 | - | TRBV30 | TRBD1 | TGTGCCTGGAGGGGGACAGGGAGAGAAGGAAACACCATATATTTT | CAWRGTGREGNTIYF
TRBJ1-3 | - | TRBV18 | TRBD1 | TGTGCCAGCTCGCAGGGACAGATTGGAAACACCATATATTTT | CASSQGQIGNTIYF
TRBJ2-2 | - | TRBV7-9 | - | TGTGCCAGCAGCCCCCCCACAGGTCGCGGGGAGCTGTTTTTT | CASSPPTGRGELFF
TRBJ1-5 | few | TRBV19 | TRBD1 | TGTGCCAGTAGTTGGGGGACAGACTTCAATCAGCCCCAGCATTTT | CASSWGTDFNQPQHF
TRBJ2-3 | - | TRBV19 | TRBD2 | TGTGCCAGTAGTATGTTGACTAGCTTCACAGATACGCAGTATTTT | CASSMLTSFTDTQYF
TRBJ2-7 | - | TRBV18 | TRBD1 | TGTGCCAGCTCACCAATGGGCCGGACAGGGGGCACCGAGCAGTACTTC | CASSPMGRTGGTEQYF
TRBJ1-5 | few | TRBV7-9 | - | TGTGCCAGCAGCCATCCGACGGGGATGGGGAATCAGCCCCAGCATTTT | CASSHPTGMGNQPQHF
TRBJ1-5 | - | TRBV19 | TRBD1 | TGTGCCAGTAGTACACAGGGGAGGCGTAACAATCAGCCCCAGCATTTT | CASSTQGRRNNQPQHF
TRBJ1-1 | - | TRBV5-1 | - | TGCGCCAGCAGCTTGCCGGGACAAGCCACTGAAGCTTTCTTT | CASSLPGQATEAFF
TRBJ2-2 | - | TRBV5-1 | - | TGCGCCAGCAGCGGCTCATTGACGAACACCGGGGAGCTGTTTTTT | CASSGSLTNTGELFF
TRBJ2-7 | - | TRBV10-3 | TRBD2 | TGTGCCATCAGTGTCCTAGCGGGGGGCGCGATACTATACGAGCAGTACTTC | CAISVLAGGAILYEQYF
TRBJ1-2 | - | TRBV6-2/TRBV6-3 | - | TGTGCCAGCAGTTACCCAGTGGAGAACTCTGGCTACACCTTC | CASSYPVENSGYTF
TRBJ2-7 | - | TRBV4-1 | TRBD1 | TGCGCCAGCAGCCAAGCACAGGGGTACGAGCAGTACTTC | CASSQAQGYEQYF
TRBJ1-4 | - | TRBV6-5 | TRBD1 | TGTGCCAACGTAGAGGGACAGGGGAATGAAAAACTGTTTTTT | CANVEGQGNEKLFF
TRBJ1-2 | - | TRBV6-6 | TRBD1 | TGTGCCATGGGAGCCGGGACAGCCCTAAACTATGGCTACACCTTC | CAMGAGTALNYGYTF
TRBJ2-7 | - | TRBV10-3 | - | TGTGCCATCAGGGGTTCAGGGCGGCGAATCTACGAGCAGTACTTC | CAIRGSGRRIYEQYF
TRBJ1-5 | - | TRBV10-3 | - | TGTGCCATCAGTGAAAACCCACTAATGGTGGGTACCAATCAGCCCCAGCATTTT | CAISENPLMVGTNQPQHF
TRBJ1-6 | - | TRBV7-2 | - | TGTGCCAGCAGCTTAGTCTGGACTACCTCACCCCTCCACTTT | CASSLVWTTSPLHF
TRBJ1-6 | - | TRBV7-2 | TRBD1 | TGTGCCAGCAGCTTTGCCCCGACAGGGGGTTCACCCCTCCACTTT | CASSFAPTGGSPLHF
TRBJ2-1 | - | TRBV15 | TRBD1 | TGTGCCACCAGCAGAGATCGGTCAGGGGGATACAATGAGCAGTTCTTC | CATSRDRSGGYNEQFF
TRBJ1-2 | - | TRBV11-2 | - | TGTGCCAGCAGCCTTACAGTTAACTATGGCTACACCTTC | CASSLTVNYGYTF
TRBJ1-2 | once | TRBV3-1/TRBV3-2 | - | TGTGCCAGCAAAGACGGGCCGGAGGTGGGCTTCTATGGCTACACCTTC | CASKDGPEVGFYGYTF
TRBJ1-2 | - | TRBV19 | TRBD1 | TGTGCCAGTAGTAACAGGGGTTCCGATGGCTACACCTTC | CASSNRGSDGYTF
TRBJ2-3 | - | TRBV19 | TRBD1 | TGTGCCAGTAGTGACGGGACAGGGACAGATACGCAGTATTTT | CASSDGTGTDTQYF
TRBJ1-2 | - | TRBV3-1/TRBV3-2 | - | TGTGCCAGCAGCCAAGGGGGCGGGGACTATGGCTACACCTTC | CASSQGGGDYGYTF
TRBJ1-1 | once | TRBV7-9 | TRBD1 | TGTGCCAGCAGCCTCCGTTCTGGACAGGGTGAGAGGGGGACTGAAGCTTTCTTT | CASSLRSGQGERGTEAFF
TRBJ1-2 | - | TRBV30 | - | TGTGCCTGGAGTTGGGGGGCTAACTATGGCTACACCTTC | CAWSWGANYGYTF
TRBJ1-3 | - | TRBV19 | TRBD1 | TGTGCCAGTATTGCCATGGACAGGGGAAACACCATATATTTT | CASIAMDRGNTIYF
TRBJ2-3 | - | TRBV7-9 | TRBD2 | TGTGCCAGCAGCTCCCAGCGGGGGGGCGGGGCAGATACGCAGTATTTT | CASSSQRGGGADTQYF
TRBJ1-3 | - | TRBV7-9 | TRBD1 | TGTGCCAGCAGCTTCGGAGGACAGGGTTACACCATATATTTT | CASSFGGQGYTIYF
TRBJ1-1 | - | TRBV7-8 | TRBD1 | TGTGCCAGCAGCCGTTTGGGACAGACCACCCCTTACACTGAAGCTTTCTTT | CASSRLGQTTPYTEAFF
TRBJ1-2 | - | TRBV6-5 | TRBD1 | TGTGCCAGCAGTTATTTTCAGGGGGCGTCTGGCTACACCTTC | CASSYFQGASGYTF
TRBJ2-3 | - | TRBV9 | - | TGTGCCAGCAGCACCGGCGGGACGGCGTTCCTGAATACGCAGTATTTT | CASSTGGTAFLNTQYF
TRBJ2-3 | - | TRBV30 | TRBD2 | TGTGCCTGGAGTGTAGGTAGCGGGGGAACTAGCACAGATACGCAGTATTTT | CAWSVGSGGTSTDTQYF